This T cell receptor (beta chain) was identified in a study of human T cells and chemical hapten exposure. In TCRdb, the RACE reads were re-called with MiXCR into one record per CDR3 protein. Here the sample spans some 70,000 distinct CDR3 sequences, about a tenth being singletons. This clonotype was seen ten or more times. Time point specified: patch test 2, 6 weeks after DPC sensitization. The treatment: therapeutic diphenylcyclopropenone sensitization with weekly scalp DPC. With 3 bases removed from V and 0 bases from J, the gap between germline ends came to 13 bases. This CDR3 has 15 residues. The germline V gene encodes CDR1 DFQATT and CDR2 SNEGSKA (reference sequence).

The receptor's source is a woman aged 45-60 years with alopecia areata. Some clones in this sample may be carry-over from other donors' samples. The V and J genes are TRBV20-1 and TRBJ2-3; tentatively, D is TRBD2 (6 bases). The specimen comprised whole blood, sampled in connection with sensitization to the hapten diphenylcyclopropenone (DPC). DNA of the CDR3: TGCAGTGCTAGTAGAGGAGGGGTCAGCACAGATACGCAGTATTTT. Protein product: CSASRGGVSTDTQYF.